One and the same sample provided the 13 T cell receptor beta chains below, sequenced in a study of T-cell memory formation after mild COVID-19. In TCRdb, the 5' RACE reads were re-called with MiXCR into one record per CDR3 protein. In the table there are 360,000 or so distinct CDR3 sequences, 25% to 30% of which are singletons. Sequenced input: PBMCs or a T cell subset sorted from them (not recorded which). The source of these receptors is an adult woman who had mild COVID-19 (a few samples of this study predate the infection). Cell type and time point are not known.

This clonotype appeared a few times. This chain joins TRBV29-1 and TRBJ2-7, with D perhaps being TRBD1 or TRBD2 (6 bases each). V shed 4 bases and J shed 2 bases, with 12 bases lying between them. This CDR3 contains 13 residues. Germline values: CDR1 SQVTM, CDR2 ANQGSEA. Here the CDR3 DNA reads TGCAGCGTTGGAGGGGGGAAAACCTACGAGCAGTACTTC. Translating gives CSVGGGKTYEQYF.

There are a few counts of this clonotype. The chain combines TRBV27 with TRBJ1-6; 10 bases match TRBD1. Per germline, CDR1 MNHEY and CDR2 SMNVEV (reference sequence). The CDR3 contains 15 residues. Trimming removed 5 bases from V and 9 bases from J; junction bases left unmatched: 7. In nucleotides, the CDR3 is TGTGCCAGCAGTCAGGGGGGACAGGGGAGTTCACCCCTCCACTTT. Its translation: CASSQGGQGSSPLHF.

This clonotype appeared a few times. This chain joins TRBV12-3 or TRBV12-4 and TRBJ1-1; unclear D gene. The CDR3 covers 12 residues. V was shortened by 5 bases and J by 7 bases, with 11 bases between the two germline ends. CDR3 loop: CASSPPRVEAFF. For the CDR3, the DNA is TGTGCCAGCAGTCCCCCCCGGGTTGAAGCTTTCTTT.

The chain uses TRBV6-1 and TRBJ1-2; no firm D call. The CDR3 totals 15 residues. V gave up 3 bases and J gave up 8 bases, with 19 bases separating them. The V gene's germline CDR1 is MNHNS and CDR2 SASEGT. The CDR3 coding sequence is TGTGCCAGCAGTGACACTATCTACGACCGGGCGGGCTACACCTTC. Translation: CASSDTIYDRAGYTF.

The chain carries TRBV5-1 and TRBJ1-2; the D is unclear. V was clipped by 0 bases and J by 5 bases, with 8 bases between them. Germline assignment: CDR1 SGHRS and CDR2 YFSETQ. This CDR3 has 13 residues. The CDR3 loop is CASSLGNSYGYTF. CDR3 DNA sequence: TGCGCCAGCAGCTTGGGCAACTCATATGGCTACACCTTC.

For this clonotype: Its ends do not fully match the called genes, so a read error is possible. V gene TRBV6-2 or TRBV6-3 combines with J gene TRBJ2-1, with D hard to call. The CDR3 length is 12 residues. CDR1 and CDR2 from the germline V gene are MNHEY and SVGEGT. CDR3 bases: TGTGCCAGCAGTTACTCCCACAATGAGCAGTTCTTC. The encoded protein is CASSYSHNEQFF.

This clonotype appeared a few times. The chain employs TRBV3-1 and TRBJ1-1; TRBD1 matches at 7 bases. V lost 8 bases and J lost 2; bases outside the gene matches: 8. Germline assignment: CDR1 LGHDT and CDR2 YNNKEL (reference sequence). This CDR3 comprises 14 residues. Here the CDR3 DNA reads TGTGCCAGCCAGGGACAGCCCCGAAACACTGAAGCTTTCTTT. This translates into CASQGQPRNTEAFF.

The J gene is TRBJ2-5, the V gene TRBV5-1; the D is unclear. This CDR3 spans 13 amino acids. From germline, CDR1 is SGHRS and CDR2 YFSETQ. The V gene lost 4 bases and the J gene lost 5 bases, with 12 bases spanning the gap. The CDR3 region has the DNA TGCGCCAGCAGCCCGGGTCTCCACGAGACCCAGTACTTC. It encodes CASSPGLHETQYF.

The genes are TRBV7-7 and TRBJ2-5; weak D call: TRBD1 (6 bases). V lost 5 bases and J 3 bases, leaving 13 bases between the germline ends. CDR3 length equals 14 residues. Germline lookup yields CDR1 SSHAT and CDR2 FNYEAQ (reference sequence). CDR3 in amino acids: CASSAPGVEETQYF. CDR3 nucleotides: TGTGCCAGCAGCGCACCAGGGGTGGAAGAGACCCAGTACTTC.

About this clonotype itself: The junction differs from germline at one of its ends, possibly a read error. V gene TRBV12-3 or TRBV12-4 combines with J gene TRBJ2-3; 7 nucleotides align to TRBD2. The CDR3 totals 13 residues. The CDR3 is CASSLGLAVPPVF. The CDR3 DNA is TGTGCCAGCAGTTTAGGGCTAGCGGTCCCGCCGGTCTTC.

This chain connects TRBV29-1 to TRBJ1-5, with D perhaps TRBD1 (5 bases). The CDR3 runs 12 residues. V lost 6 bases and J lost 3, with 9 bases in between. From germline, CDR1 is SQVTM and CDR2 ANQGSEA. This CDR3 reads CSVGGHNQPQHF. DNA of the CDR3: TGCAGCGTCGGGGGTCACAATCAGCCCCAGCATTTT.

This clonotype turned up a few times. The CDR3 reads CASSILQGYYEQYF. Here the CDR3 DNA reads TGTGCCAGCAGTATCCTACAGGGTTACTACGAGCAGTACTTC. The chain carries TRBV12-3 or TRBV12-4 and TRBJ2-7, with D perhaps TRBD1 (6 bases). Trimming removed 5 bases at V and 3 bases at J, with 14 bases between. The CDR3 consists of 14 residues.

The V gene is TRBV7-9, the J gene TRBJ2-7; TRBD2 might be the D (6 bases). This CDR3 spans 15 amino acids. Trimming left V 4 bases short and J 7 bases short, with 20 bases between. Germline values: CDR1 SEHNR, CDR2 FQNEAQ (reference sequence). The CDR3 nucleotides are TGTGCCAGCAGCTACGAGTCGGGAGTAGTCCTTGAGCAGTACTTC. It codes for CASSYESGVVLEQYF.